Presented here are 13 T cell receptor beta chains from one specimen sequenced in a study of Tregs in tolerant kidney transplant recipients. The assay was immunoSEQ multiplex PCR, and TCRdb's table has in-frame clones only and misses some. Here the sample spans about 61,000 clones, around 85% being singletons. The sequencing here drew on Tregs from blood, taken before the transplant. The receptors shown here come from a human donor who received a combined kidney and bone marrow transplant.

The chain couples TRBV19 to TRBJ1-4; maybe TRBD1 (5 bases). Looked up from germline, CDR1 is LNHDA and CDR2 is SQIVND (reference sequence). This CDR3 region has 14 residues. The V end was cut by 3 bases, the J end by 8 bases, with 13 bases between. CDR3 DNA sequence: TGTGCCAGTAGTATCCGCGGGGCAGGCGAAAAACTGTTTTTT. It is translated as CASSIRGAGEKLFF.

The chain combines TRBV9 with TRBJ2-3; the match to TRBD2 covers 15 bases. The CDR3 spans 19 residues. The germline V gene encodes CDR1 SGDLS and CDR2 YYNGEE. V shed 0 bases and J 1 base; nucleotides not matched to a gene: 6. CDR3 in amino acids: CASSVGLGLAGGRTDTQYF. The CDR3 DNA follows: TGTGCCAGCAGCGTAGGGTTGGGACTAGCGGGGGGACGCACAGATACGCAGTATTTT.

The chain employs TRBV5-1 and TRBJ1-2, with D tentatively TRBD1 (5 bases). The V gene lost 0 bases and the J gene lost 6 bases, with 12 bases spanning the gap. Germline V gene data show CDR1 as SGHRS and CDR2 as YFSETQ. This CDR3 contains 14 residues. Here the CDR3 reads CASSLEGDRNGYTF. CDR3 nucleotides: TGCGCCAGCAGCTTGGAAGGGGATAGAAATGGCTACACCTTC.

The rearrangement uses TRBV7-2 and TRBJ1-1; D gene unclear. Germline CDR1 SGHTA, CDR2 FQGNSA. V lost 2 bases and J lost 5, with 9 bases in between. The length of the CDR3 is 13 residues. This chain's CDR3 is CASSLSVWTEAFF. As DNA, the CDR3 is TGTGCCAGCAGCTTATCCGTATGGACTGAAGCTTTCTTT.

The count of this clone is one. CDR3 amino acids: CASSLWQGFHEQYF. The CDR3 DNA reads as TGTGCCAGCAGTTTATGGCAGGGGTTTCACGAGCAGTACTTC. The gene calls are TRBV28 and TRBJ2-7; D perhaps matches TRBD1 (6 bases). The CDR3 has 14 residues. V lost 0 bases and J lost 5, with 11 bases in between. Germline lookup yields CDR1 MDHEN and CDR2 SYDVKM.

The chain recombines TRBV7-9 with TRBJ2-5; D perhaps matches TRBD2 (6 bases). Trimming took 7 bases from V and 4 from J, leaving 13 bases between them. Per the germline V gene, CDR1 is SEHNR and CDR2 is FQNEAQ (reference sequence). The CDR3 length is 13 residues. The CDR3 nucleotides are TGTGCCAGCACCTCCGCCGGGAGAGAGACCCAGTACTTC. The encoded protein is CASTSAGRETQYF.

About this clone itself: The sample carries other DNA sequences with the same CDR3. The chain joins TRBV18 to TRBJ2-5; no reliable D call. The CDR3 runs to 12 residues. V dropped 1 base and J dropped 2 bases, with 2 bases sitting between them. Germline lookup yields CDR1 KGHSH and CDR2 LQKENI. CDR3 residues: CASSPQQETQYF. In nucleotides, the CDR3 is TGTGCCAGCTCACCACAGCAAGAGACCCAGTACTTC.

The chain employs TRBV5-6 and TRBJ2-4; perhaps TRBD1 as D (5 bases). CDR1 and CDR2 (germline): SGHDT, YYEEEE. V dropped 0 bases and J dropped 4 bases, with 14 bases sitting between them. This CDR3 comprises 16 residues. The CDR3 reads CASSLVGRERKNIQYF. The CDR3 DNA reads TGTGCCAGCAGCTTGGTGGGCAGGGAACGTAAAAACATTCAGTACTTC.

V is TRBV30 and J is TRBJ1-3; D gene uncertain. Trimming took off 0 bases at V and 0 bases at J, with 6 bases between the two ends. From germline, CDR1 is GTSNPN and CDR2 SVGIG (reference sequence). The CDR3 length is 14 residues. The CDR3 here is CAWSVLRSGNTIYF. The CDR3 region has the DNA TGTGCCTGGAGTGTACTACGCTCTGGAAACACCATATATTTT.

The genes are TRBV18 and TRBJ2-7; no reliable D call. V lost 4 bases, J lost 1 base, and 11 bases lay in between. The CDR3 length is 14 residues. Germline loops: CDR1 KGHSH, CDR2 LQKENI. The CDR3 here is CASSQPGPSYEQYF. The CDR3 coding sequence is TGTGCCAGCTCACAACCCGGGCCATCCTACGAGCAGTACTTC.

This chain joins TRBV7-2 and TRBJ2-7; the match to TRBD1 covers 7 bases. The J segment lost 5 bases and the V segment lost 4 bases, leaving 11 bases of the junction unmatched. This CDR3 contains 15 residues. Germline lookup yields CDR1 SGHTA and CDR2 FQGNSA. CDR3 amino acids: CASSSTGNRADEQYF. Written as DNA, the CDR3 is TGTGCCAGCAGCTCGACAGGGAACAGGGCGGACGAGCAGTACTTC.

This clone came up a few times. The rearrangement uses TRBV9 and TRBJ1-1, with 11 bases identical to TRBD1. Germline V lookup: CDR1 SGDLS, CDR2 YYNGEE. The CDR3 runs to 15 residues. V shed 3 bases and J 3 bases; nucleotides not matched to a gene: 4. The CDR3 sequence: CASSAGDRGDTEAFF. In nucleotides, the CDR3 is TGTGCCAGCAGCGCCGGGGACAGGGGGGACACTGAAGCTTTCTTT.

The chain uses TRBV10-2 and TRBJ2-3; 11 bases align to TRBD2. Looked up from germline, CDR1 is WSHSY and CDR2 is SAAADI. J was trimmed by 10 bases and V by 7 bases; bases with no gene match: 4. The CDR3 spans 12 residues. DNA of the CDR3: TGCGCCAGCAAACAACTAGCGGGAGCGCAGTATTTT. It encodes CASKQLAGAQYF.